The sequence of this T cell receptor (beta chain) was determined in a study of cytomegalovirus exposure and HLA in healthy donors. The V and J ends lost 0 bases and 9 bases, in that order; junction bases with no gene match: 7. The length of the CDR3 is 14 residues. Looked up from germline, CDR1 is WNHNN and CDR2 is SYGVQD (reference sequence). The PCR contained 60 Vbeta and 13 Jbeta primers. Libraries were prepared by immunoSEQ multiplex PCR; TCRdb keeps only in-frame clonotypes and omits some of them. This table holds about 130,000 clones, around three quarters found once. The chain has TRBV10-1 and TRBJ2-7; 8 nucleotides line up with TRBD1. The sequenced sample consisted of PBMCs. This receptor was obtained from a woman aged 55-75 years in good health and CMV-seropositive. CDR3 region: CASSESRTGRVQYF. Written as DNA, the CDR3 is TGCGCCAGCAGTGAGTCGAGGACAGGGCGTGTGCAGTACTTC.